These 28 T cell receptor beta chains share one sample of origin, sequenced in a study of T cells in Graves' hyperthyroidism and ophthalmopathy. TCR beta CDR3 sequences were amplified from RNA transcripts. The primer set for the first-round RT-PCR of the TCR CDR3 was HTBI. In TCRdb, the multiplex PCR reads were re-called with MiXCR into one record per CDR3 protein. The table includes approximately 710,000 distinct CDR3 sequences, roughly 17% detected once. Sequencing input: blood. These TCRs come from a man aged 50-60 years with Graves' hyperthyroidism.

CDR3: CASSQDRTWTVHGYTF. CDR3 coding DNA: TGTGCCAGCAGCCAAGATCGTACGTGGACAGTACATGGCTACACCTTC. The chain combines TRBV3-1 with TRBJ1-2; a weak D match, TRBD1 (6 bases). V was cut by 0 bases and J by 6 bases, with 17 bases left in between. Germline V gene data show CDR1 as LGHDT and CDR2 as YNNKEL (reference sequence). The CDR3 totals 16 residues.

This clonotype showed up many times. V gene TRBV5-1 combines with J gene TRBJ2-1, with D possibly being TRBD1 (6 bases). V lost 3 bases and J 5 bases, leaving 15 bases between the germline ends. CDR3 size: 15 residues. Germline CDR1 reads SGHRS; CDR2 reads YFSETQ. In nucleotides, the CDR3 is TGCGCCAGCAGCTCAGGCCAGGGGTCCCACAATGAGCAGTTCTTC. Translation gives CASSSGQGSHNEQFF.

This clonotype was detected a few times. The chain links TRBV7-9 to TRBJ2-7, with D hard to call. The germline gives CDR1 SEHNR, CDR2 FQNEAQ (reference sequence). V dropped 8 bases and J dropped 1 base, with 15 bases sitting between them. The CDR3 runs to 14 residues. The CDR3 sequence: CASGPSTRSYEQYF. For the CDR3, the DNA is TGTGCCAGCGGACCTTCGACTCGATCCTACGAGCAGTACTTC.

This clonotype was counted between two and nine times. The rearrangement joins TRBV19 to TRBJ2-1; no clear D. Looked up from germline, CDR1 is LNHDA and CDR2 is SQIVND (reference sequence). V was shortened by 11 bases and J by 4 bases, with 15 bases between the two germline ends. This CDR3 has 13 residues. The CDR3 coding sequence is TGTGCCTCTCTACACCCTGATTACAATGAGCAGTTCTTC. It specifies CASLHPDYNEQFF.

This clonotype was detected once. The rearrangement links TRBV11-2 to TRBJ2-1; no firm D call. Trimming pared 5 bases from V and 7 bases from J, leaving 15 bases between. Germline CDR1 SGHAT, CDR2 FQNNGV. This CDR3 has 14 amino acids. The CDR3: CASSHAVLSNEQFF. The CDR3 region has the DNA TGTGCCAGCAGCCATGCCGTTCTCTCAAATGAGCAGTTCTTC.

The rearrangement joins TRBV6-5 to TRBJ2-7; TRBD1 aligns across 8 bases. Germline lookup yields CDR1 MNHEY and CDR2 SVGAGI. V was pared by 1 base and J by 3 bases, with 2 bases of the junction left unmatched. The CDR3 covers 14 residues. The CDR3 DNA sequence: TGTGCCAGCAGTTACTTGACAGGGGTCTACGAGCAGTACTTC. Translating gives CASSYLTGVYEQYF.

The chain recombines TRBV19 with TRBJ1-2; tentative D call: TRBD1 (6 bases). V was pared by 4 bases and J by 3 bases, with 15 bases between. CDR1 and CDR2 (germline): LNHDA, SQIVND (reference sequence). The CDR3 extends over 15 amino acids. The CDR3: CASSRGDNDYYGYTF. The CDR3 bases are TGTGCCAGTAGTAGAGGGGACAACGACTACTATGGCTACACCTTC. Looking up the rest from reference TRBV19 and TRBJ1-2 gives the full variable domain: DGGITQSPKYLFRKEGQNVTLSCEQNLNHDAMYWYRQDPGQGLRLIYYSQIVNDFQKGDIAEGYSVSREKKESFPLTVTSAQKNPTAFYLCASSRGDNDYYGYTFGSGTRLTVV.

There are many counts of this clonotype. The chain links TRBV11-2 to TRBJ2-3; a weak D match, TRBD2 (6 bases). Germline CDR1 reads SGHAT; CDR2 reads FQNNGV. V shed 5 bases and J shed 6 bases, with 21 bases lying between them. The CDR3 has 16 residues. This chain's CDR3 is CASSPPGTLLPDTQYF. The CDR3 nucleotides read TGTGCCAGCAGCCCGCCCGGGACTCTCTTACCCGATACGCAGTATTTT. Full variable domain (remainder filled in from reference TRBV11-2 and TRBJ2-3): EAGVAQSPRYKIIEKRQSVAFWCNPISGHATLYWYQQILGQGPKLLIQFQNNGVVDDSQLPKDRFSAERLKGVDSTLKIQPAKLEDSAVYLCASSPPGTLLPDTQYFGPGTRLTVL.

This clonotype has ten or more counts. The chain links TRBV3-1 to TRBJ2-2; no clear D gene. Per the germline V gene, CDR1 is LGHDT and CDR2 is YNNKEL (reference sequence). The V and J ends lost 0 bases and 8 bases respectively, with 7 bases between them. CDR3 length equals 13 residues. CDR3 sequence reads: CASSQERRGELFF. The CDR3 nucleotides read TGTGCCAGCAGCCAAGAACGTAGGGGGGAGCTGTTTTTT. Full variable domain (outside the CDR3, taken from reference TRBV3-1 and TRBJ2-2): DTAVSQTPKYLVTQMGNDKSIKCEQNLGHDTMYWYKQDSKKFLKIMFSYNNKELIINETVPNRFSPKSPDKAHLNLHINSLELGDSAVYFCASSQERRGELFFGEGSRLTVL.

This clonotype was observed a handful of times. This may come from a read error, since a much larger clone is one base off. V is TRBV10-2 and J is TRBJ2-7, with D unclear. This CDR3 is built from 13 residues. Germline assignment: CDR1 WSHSY and CDR2 SAAADI. Here the CDR3 DNA reads TGCTCCAGCAGTGAGTCGGCCTCTCGGGAGCAGTACTTC. Amino acid sequence: CSSSESASREQYF.

This clonotype was detected only a few times. V gene TRBV28 combines with J gene TRBJ2-5; D may be TRBD2 (7 bases). Germline CDR1 and CDR2: MDHEN and SYDVKM. The length of the CDR3 is 13 residues. The V and J ends lost 8 bases and 7 bases respectively, with 17 bases between them. CDR3 in DNA: TGTGCCAGCGGGGGGGCGGAACTGGTGACCCAGTACTTC. Encoded protein: CASGGAELVTQYF.

There are a few counts of this clonotype. This chain connects TRBV20-1 to TRBJ1-1, with 8 bases lining up with TRBD1. The CDR3 loop spans 13 amino acids. Per the germline V gene, CDR1 is DFQATT and CDR2 is SNEGSKA (reference sequence). V was pared by 4 bases and J by 1 base, with 2 bases of the junction left unmatched. The CDR3 DNA follows: TGCAGTGCTATGACAGGGGAGAACACTGAAGCTTTCTTT. Its protein is CSAMTGENTEAFF.

This clonotype was detected ten times or more. The chain couples TRBV6-2 or TRBV6-3 to TRBJ1-1, with a weak D call TRBD1 (5 bases). CDR3 length: 11 amino acids. V lost 6 bases and J 7 bases, leaving 9 bases between the germline ends. The germline gives CDR1 MNHEY, CDR2 SVGEGT. The CDR3 region is CASSNGGEAFF. CDR3 DNA: TGTGCCAGCAGCAACGGGGGTGAAGCTTTCTTT.

This clonotype has at least ten counts. The chain is built from TRBV29-1 and TRBJ1-1; D ambiguous. Trimming removed 4 bases from V and 2 bases from J, with 11 bases in between. Germline V gene lookup returns CDR1 SQVTM and CDR2 ANQGSEA. This CDR3 contains 13 residues. CDR3 in DNA: TGCAGCGTTGTTAAGGTGGCAAACACTGAAGCTTTCTTT. Its protein is CSVVKVANTEAFF.

The chain uses TRBV14 and TRBJ2-7; 8 bases are shared with TRBD2. The V gene's germline CDR1 is SGHDN and CDR2 FVKESK. This CDR3 is built from 20 residues. Trimming at V came to 0 bases and at J to 0 bases, leaving 16 bases not matched to a gene. CDR3 nucleotide sequence: TGTGCCAGCAGCCAAGATAAGGTAGATAGCGGGAAGGAACCCTCCTACGAGCAGTACTTC. Residues: CASSQDKVDSGKEPSYEQYF.

This clonotype has ten or more counts. The chain is built from TRBV6-2 or TRBV6-3 and TRBJ2-2; D is ambiguous. Germline-derived CDR1 and CDR2 are MNHEY and SVGEGT. The CDR3 totals 11 residues. The V gene lost 2 bases and the J gene lost 6 bases, with 1 base spanning the gap. CDR3 sequence reads: CASSYPGELFF. CDR3 sequence (DNA): TGTGCCAGCAGTTACCCCGGGGAGCTGTTTTTT.

This clonotype was recorded at least ten times. This rearrangement joins TRBV19 to TRBJ1-4, with D possibly being TRBD1 (6 bases). In germline, CDR1 is LNHDA, CDR2 SQIVND (reference sequence). V lost 5 bases and J 3 bases, leaving 13 bases between the germline ends. This CDR3 contains 15 residues. Here the CDR3 reads CASSSDRPANEKLFF. CDR3 coding DNA: TGTGCCAGTAGTTCAGACAGGCCGGCTAATGAAAAACTGTTTTTT.

At least ten counts were recorded for this clonotype. The chain employs TRBV5-4 and TRBJ2-7, with 15 bases that match TRBD2. The CDR3 has 15 residues. J gave up 5 bases and V 4 bases, and 4 bases lay outside the gene matches. Germline V CDR1 and CDR2: SGHNT, YYREEE (reference sequence). The CDR3 DNA reads as TGTGCCAGCAGCCCATGGACTAGCGGGAGGGACGAGCAGTACTTC. Its protein is CASSPWTSGRDEQYF.

In its sample, this clonotype was seen many times. The CDR3 reads CAISESKVYEQYF. The CDR3 nucleotides are TGTGCCATCAGTGAGTCGAAGGTCTACGAGCAGTACTTC. The chain carries TRBV10-3 and TRBJ2-7; no clear D gene. V dropped 0 bases and J dropped 3 bases, with 6 bases sitting between them. The germline gives CDR1 ENHRY, CDR2 SYGVKD. CDR3 length: 13 residues.

This rearrangement joins TRBV19 to TRBJ1-5, with 8 nucleotides matching TRBD1. The CDR3 loop spans 15 amino acids. Looked up from germline, CDR1 is LNHDA and CDR2 is SQIVND (reference sequence). V was pared by 4 bases and J by 4 bases, with 6 bases of the junction left unmatched. CDR3 bases: TGTGCCAGTAGTACCCGACAGGGGCGAAATCAGCCCCAGCATTTT. It codes for CASSTRQGRNQPQHF.

This chain joins TRBV6-1 and TRBJ1-5; TRBD1 might be the D (6 bases). This CDR3 comprises 14 residues. V lost 6 bases, J lost 4 bases, and 13 bases lay in between. CDR1 is MNHNS and CDR2 is SASEGT in the germline V gene. The DNA of the CDR3 is TGTGCCAGCAGGCTCGACAGGAATAATCAGCCCCAGCATTTT. It codes for CASRLDRNNQPQHF.

This clonotype has a count of ten or more. The CDR3 loop reads CASSAGREETQYF. CDR3 DNA sequence: TGTGCCAGCAGCGCCGGACGGGAAGAGACCCAGTACTTC. The chain uses TRBV11-3 and TRBJ2-5, with unresolved D. V gave up 5 bases and J gave up 3 bases, with 10 bases separating them. Germline CDR1 SGHNT, CDR2 YENEEA. This CDR3 region has 13 residues.

In this sample, this clonotype turned up many times. The rearrangement uses TRBV27 and TRBJ1-1; no reliable D call. CDR3 length equals 13 residues. V lost 7 bases and J 0 bases, leaving 9 bases between the germline ends. CDR1 is MNHEY, CDR2 SMNVEV, per germline (reference sequence). The CDR3 region has the DNA TGTGCCAGCAAGGAGAAACTGAACACTGAAGCTTTCTTT. Protein: CASKEKLNTEAFF.

The genes are TRBV20-1 and TRBJ1-5, with TRBD1 identical over 7 bases. The CDR3 is 18 residues long. Germline values: CDR1 DFQATT, CDR2 SNEGSKA (reference sequence). The trim removed 6 bases at V and 2 bases at J, leaving 19 bases unmatched. This chain's CDR3 is CSAWPMFATGLGNQPQHF. CDR3 bases: TGCAGTGCCTGGCCCATGTTTGCGACAGGGCTTGGCAATCAGCCCCAGCATTTT.

This clonotype was detected many times. This chain uses TRBV28 with TRBJ2-3; tentatively, D is TRBD1 (6 bases). Deletions cut 6 bases from V and 6 bases from J, with 13 bases between. Germline V gives CDR1 MDHEN, CDR2 SYDVKM. This CDR3 comprises 13 residues. The CDR3 spells CASRRRGRDTQYF. In DNA form, the CDR3 reads TGTGCCAGCAGACGCAGGGGAAGGGATACGCAGTATTTT.

The gene calls are TRBV20-1 and TRBJ2-1, with TRBD2 matching over 10 bases. This CDR3 region has 13 residues. The V gene end was trimmed by 3 bases and the J gene end by 9 bases; junction bases not matched to a gene: 5. CDR1 and CDR2 (germline): DFQATT, SNEGSKA (reference sequence). The CDR3 DNA follows: TGCAGTGCTAGGACTAGCGGGTTCAGTGAGCAGTTCTTC. It specifies CSARTSGFSEQFF.

This clonotype appeared many times. This chain joins TRBV11-2 and TRBJ2-5; 9 nucleotides line up with TRBD1. The CDR3 consists of 15 residues. The germline V gene has CDR1 SGHAT and CDR2 FQNNGV. With 3 bases clipped from V and 5 bases from J, the junction kept 7 bases outside the gene matches. CDR3 nucleotide sequence: TGTGCCAGCAGCTTTAGACAGGGGGATGGGGAGACCCAGTACTTC. Its translation is CASSFRQGDGETQYF.

This clonotype has more than one count but fewer than ten. V usage is TRBV19 and J usage is TRBJ2-2; 8 bases line up with TRBD2. Germline V gene data show CDR1 as LNHDA and CDR2 as SQIVND (reference sequence). Germline trimming cut 6 bases from V and 6 bases from J; bases unmatched to any gene: 15. CDR3 length equals 17 residues. CDR3 nucleotides: TGTGCCAGTAGGACCTCTCTCCCGGGAGGGTTGTCCGGGGAGCTGTTTTTT. Residues: CASRTSLPGGLSGELFF.